The rows below give T cell receptor beta chains drawn from one sample of a study of T cells in Graves' hyperthyroidism and ophthalmopathy. TCRdb reanalysed the multiplex PCR reads using MiXCR and keeps one entry per CDR3 protein. The repertoire holds 45,000 to 60,000 distinct CDR3 sequences, around half seen once, with roughly an eighth in the top ten. The sample consisted of blood. These TCRs come from a woman between 25 and 40 years old with Graves' ophthalmopathy. The CDR3 runs from the conserved cysteine through the conserved F or W. Fields, in order: D gene, J gene, clone size, V gene, CDR3 protein. A D gene is named only where the DNA matches it firmly. Clone size is given for some rows only: seen once, a few or many times, or a class if the clone is expanded.

>.|TRBJ1-1|.|TRBV20-1
CSARPGNTEAFF
>.|TRBJ2-3|many|TRBV5-1
CASRSEGGPDTQYF
>.|TRBJ2-7|.|TRBV7-9
CASSFSQSYEQYF
>.|TRBJ1-1|few|TRBV3-1
CASSQNSLGRVRHTEAFF
>TRBD1|TRBJ1-2|once|TRBV11-1
CASRSGQANYGYTF
>TRBD1|TRBJ2-7|.|TRBV29-1
CSVLPPGQGTYEQYF
>.|TRBJ2-7|.|TRBV20-1
CSANPGGSSYEQYF
>TRBD2|TRBJ2-2|many|TRBV7-2
CASSDRMGLAGVIAGELFF
>.|TRBJ2-7|many|TRBV27
CASSLGRENEQYF
>.|TRBJ2-3|.|TRBV2
CASRVTGTDTQYF
>TRBD2|TRBJ2-1|.|TRBV7-9
CASSLEGVGRGHEQFF
>.|TRBJ1-5|.|TRBV7-2
CASSLYLTDNQPQHF
>.|TRBJ2-7|many|TRBV3-1
CASSQVSGPLYEQYF
>.|TRBJ2-7|once|TRBV6-1
CASSRAFVYEQYF
>.|TRBJ2-7|.|TRBV20-1
CRVEAGISGGLVEQYF
>TRBD1|TRBJ1-1|many|TRBV6-2/TRBV6-3
CASIVGTGDKAFF
>.|TRBJ2-7|few|TRBV29-1
CSVEVSERVGYEQYF
>.|TRBJ2-7|many|TRBV12-3/TRBV12-4
CASAIARSAYEQYF
>.|TRBJ2-2|.|TRBV20-1
CSATDIDSGNTGELFF
>.|TRBJ2-1|many|TRBV2
CASRDSYNEQFF
>.|TRBJ1-2|many|TRBV11-2
CASSPTVTNYGYTF
>.|TRBJ2-7|many|TRBV2
CASSEKGREQYF
>.|TRBJ1-1|once|TRBV19
CASAEGRNAEAFF
>.|TRBJ2-1|.|TRBV7-2
CASSFGAKPYNEQFF
>.|TRBJ1-6|medium-sized|TRBV20-1
CSASPNSPLHF
>.|TRBJ1-4|.|TRBV6-4
CASSFSGQSGTNEKLFF
>.|TRBJ2-5|many|TRBV20-1
CSVLRGYQETQYF
>.|TRBJ2-7|many|TRBV10-1
CASSDPSGHLEQYF
>TRBD1|TRBJ2-5|many|TRBV29-1
CSVSGQPQETQYF
>TRBD1|TRBJ2-7|medium-sized|TRBV2
CASYRTGEYEQYF
>.|TRBJ2-3|.|TRBV20-1
CSVTLSRSSTGTQYF
>TRBD1|TRBJ1-2|.|TRBV10-3
CAIRPGQGLHGYAF
>TRBD2|TRBJ2-3|.|TRBV2
CASSVDSGGTDTQYF
>.|TRBJ2-3|.|TRBV5-5
CASSLASGGGGYVDTQCF
>.|TRBJ1-4|many|TRBV28
CASTLGGGSNEKLFF
>.|TRBJ1-2|many|TRBV28
CASTPSGVSRYGYTF
>.|TRBJ2-3|many|TRBV7-8
CASSLPADTQYF
>.|TRBJ2-1|many|TRBV24-1
CATSGTRGHSRHEQFF
>TRBD2|TRBJ2-7|.|TRBV15
CASTRTSGTPSYEQYF
>TRBD2|TRBJ2-3|.|TRBV5-6
CASSHGTSGRGRDEQYF
>TRBD1|TRBJ1-5|.|TRBV2
CASRGDRGRYEHF
>.|TRBJ2-5|many|TRBV11-2
CASSPTTQETQYF
>.|TRBJ2-1|.|TRBV10-3
CAIRTENNEQFF
>.|TRBJ2-2|many|TRBV7-9
CASARGGQGFTGELFF